The 18 T cell receptor beta chains listed next were all sequenced from one sample in a study of T cells after yellow fever vaccination. MiXCR was run by TCRdb on the 5' RACE reads, yielding one entry per CDR3 protein. Among roughly 250,000 distinct CDR3 sequences listed, 10% to 15% were seen once. The specimen comprised CD4+ T cells sorted from PBMCs, sampled 45 days after the yellow fever booster vaccination. These receptor sequences come from a young man who received the YFV17D yellow fever vaccine.

This clonotype has a handful of counts. The chain joins TRBV9 to TRBJ2-2; 10 bases fit TRBD1. The V gene's germline CDR1 is SGDLS and CDR2 YYNGEE. V trimming: 4 bases; J trimming: 2 bases; junction bases outside the gene matches: 11. The CDR3 is 18 amino acids. The CDR3 spells CASSPSPGTGANTGELFF. For the CDR3, the DNA is TGTGCCAGCAGCCCATCCCCCGGGACAGGGGCCAACACCGGGGAGCTGTTTTTT.

This clonotype was seen more than once but under ten times. This chain connects TRBV9 to TRBJ2-7; 7 bases map to TRBD1. V was pared by 4 bases and J by 0 bases, with 7 bases of the junction left unmatched. Germline V gene sequence: CDR1 SGDLS, CDR2 YYNGEE. The CDR3 covers 15 residues. The CDR3 region is CASSSTGTPSYEQYF. In DNA, the CDR3 is TGTGCCAGCAGCTCGACAGGGACCCCCTCCTACGAGCAGTACTTC. Full variable domain (remainder filled in from reference TRBV9 and TRBJ2-7): DSGVTQTPKHLITATGQRVTLRCSPRSGDLSVYWYQQSLDQGLQFLIQYYNGEERAKGNILERFSAQQFPDLHSELNLSSLELGDSALYFCASSSTGTPSYEQYFGPGTRLTVT.

A few counts support this clonotype. The rearrangement links TRBV9 to TRBJ2-7, with D perhaps being TRBD1 or TRBD2 (5 bases each). The CDR3 sequence is 17 residues long. Per germline, CDR1 SGDLS and CDR2 YYNGEE. V shed 2 bases and J shed 4 bases, with 22 bases lying between them. The CDR3 here is CASSVSGASATTYEQYF. For the CDR3, the DNA is TGTGCCAGCAGCGTCTCCGGGGCCAGCGCAACTACTTACGAGCAGTACTTC. Using reference TRBV9 and TRBJ2-7 for the parts outside the CDR3, the full variable domain is DSGVTQTPKHLITATGQRVTLRCSPRSGDLSVYWYQQSLDQGLQFLIQYYNGEERAKGNILERFSAQQFPDLHSELNLSSLELGDSALYFCASSVSGASATTYEQYFGPGTRLTVT.

This clonotype has just a few counts. The CDR3 DNA follows: TGTGCCAGCAGGCGACAGGGGGGGAGAGAGACCCAGTACTTC. It specifies CASRRQGGRETQYF. This chain joins TRBV12-3 or TRBV12-4 and TRBJ2-5; TRBD1 agrees at 9 bases. V lost 6 bases and J lost 4; bases outside the gene matches: 6. This CDR3 contains 14 residues.

V and J are TRBV30 and TRBJ2-3; the D is unclear. V gave up 2 bases and J gave up 2 bases, with 14 bases separating them. Germline V gives CDR1 GTSNPN, CDR2 SVGIG (reference sequence). The CDR3 contains 15 residues. Written as DNA, the CDR3 is TGTGCCTGGAGTCCTTCAATTCCTATCACAGATACGCAGTATTTT. Translation gives CAWSPSIPITDTQYF.

The genes are TRBV12-3 or TRBV12-4 and TRBJ2-1; TRBD2 matches 8 bases. CDR3 length equals 16 residues. J lost 9 bases, V lost 2 bases, and 12 bases had no gene match. The CDR3 here is CASSLMVAGFHGEQFF. CDR3 sequence (DNA): TGTGCCAGCAGTTTAATGGTAGCGGGATTTCATGGTGAGCAGTTCTTC.

The table lists this clonotype with many counts. The genes are TRBV4-2 and TRBJ2-7; maybe TRBD2 (5 bases). Germline CDR1 is LGHNA and CDR2 is YNFKEQ. The CDR3 runs 14 residues. V lost 1 base, J lost 0 bases, and 7 bases lay in between. CDR3 amino acids: CASSQGTVSYEQYF. DNA of the CDR3: TGTGCCAGCAGCCAAGGGACTGTCTCCTACGAGCAGTACTTC.

The chain employs TRBV6-2 or TRBV6-3 and TRBJ2-5; TRBD1 agrees at 7 bases. The V gene's germline CDR1 is MNHEY and CDR2 SVGEGT. This CDR3 is 12 amino acids long. The V segment lost 10 bases and the J segment 5 bases; nucleotides outside the gene matches: 7. For the CDR3, the DNA is TGTGCCACCTCCGGGACAGAGGAGACCCAGTACTTC. It translates to CATSGTEETQYF.

This clonotype was observed many times. This rearrangement joins TRBV5-1 to TRBJ1-1, with TRBD1 as a possible D gene (5 bases). Per the germline V gene, CDR1 is SGHRS and CDR2 is YFSETQ. V lost 3 bases, J lost 0 bases, and 15 bases lay in between. The CDR3 loop spans 16 amino acids. CDR3 residues: CASSYGGVTLNTEAFF. The CDR3, as DNA: TGCGCCAGCAGCTACGGAGGGGTCACTTTGAACACTGAAGCTTTCTTT.

This clonotype came up many times. The J gene is TRBJ2-1, the V gene TRBV7-2; D is unclear. There are 14 residues in the CDR3. Trimming took off 1 base at V and 8 bases at J, with 12 bases between the two ends. Germline V lookup: CDR1 SGHTA, CDR2 FQGNSA. Written as DNA, the CDR3 is TGTGCCAGCAGCTTAGAATCCTTGGTACATGAGCAGTTCTTC. Protein sequence: CASSLESLVHEQFF.

This sequence joins TRBV7-2 and TRBJ2-3; 13 bases match TRBD2. The V gene end was trimmed by 4 bases and the J gene end by 4 bases; junction bases not matched to a gene: 2. CDR3 length: 15 residues. Germline CDR1 and CDR2: SGHTA and FQGNSA. The CDR3 nucleotides read TGTGCCAGCAGCTGGACTAGCGGGAGCTCAGATACGCAGTATTTT. This sequence encodes CASSWTSGSSDTQYF.

The chain is built from TRBV5-6 and TRBJ2-3, with TRBD2 as a possible D gene (6 bases). The ends were cut back, 4 bases at V and 2 bases at J, with 20 bases in the middle. The germline V gene encodes CDR1 SGHDT and CDR2 YYEEEE. The CDR3 loop spans 17 amino acids. The CDR3 is CASSPEGRVWSTDTQYF. CDR3 sequence (DNA): TGTGCCAGCAGCCCGGAGGGCAGGGTATGGTCCACAGATACGCAGTATTTT.

This clonotype was seen a handful of times. This chain links TRBV7-8 with TRBJ2-7; TRBD2 matches 8 bases. Losses at the gene ends were 2 bases for V and 7 bases for J; bases not matched to a gene: 13. Germline values: CDR1 SGHVS, CDR2 FQNEAQ. The CDR3 has 16 amino acids. The CDR3 sequence is CASSLTPRGLAGEQYF. In DNA form, the CDR3 reads TGTGCCAGCAGCTTAACTCCCAGAGGACTAGCTGGGGAGCAGTACTTC.

This clonotype was seen a handful of times. V and J are TRBV20-1 and TRBJ2-7; D uncertain. V lost 3 bases, J lost 2 bases, and 8 bases lay in between. The CDR3 length is 12 residues. From germline, CDR1 is DFQATT and CDR2 SNEGSKA (reference sequence). CDR3 sequence: CSARDGPYEQYF. The CDR3, as DNA: TGCAGTGCTAGGGACGGTCCCTACGAGCAGTACTTC.

This chain uses TRBV7-9 with TRBJ2-5; tentative D call: TRBD1 (6 bases). CDR3 length: 14 residues. V was cut by 5 bases and J by 9 bases, with 19 bases left in between. The germline V gene encodes CDR1 SEHNR and CDR2 FQNEAQ (reference sequence). The CDR3 reads CASSPGHPGTPQYF. The CDR3 nucleotides read TGTGCCAGCAGCCCGGGACATCCAGGAACGCCCCAGTACTTC.

This chain links TRBV5-1 with TRBJ2-5; TRBD1 or TRBD2 may be the D gene (5 bases each). CDR3 length equals 14 residues. V was pared by 1 base and J by 2 bases, with 9 bases between. Germline loops: CDR1 SGHRS, CDR2 YFSETQ. This chain's CDR3 is CASSLNGGQETQYF. The CDR3 coding sequence is TGCGCCAGCAGCTTGAATGGGGGTCAAGAGACCCAGTACTTC. The full variable domain, its missing parts supplied by reference TRBV5-1 and TRBJ2-5, is KAGVTQTPRYLIKTRGQQVTLSCSPISGHRSVSWYQQTPGQGLQFLFEYFSETQRNKGNFPGRFSGRQFSNSRSEMNVSTLELGDSALYLCASSLNGGQETQYFGPGTRLLVL.

This rearrangement joins TRBV7-9 to TRBJ1-2; D gene unclear. Germline CDR1 and CDR2: SEHNR and FQNEAQ (reference sequence). The CDR3 length is 14 residues. The V end lost 5 bases, the J end lost 4 bases, and 14 bases lay between the germline ends. CDR3 loop: CASSNGGLGYGYTF. The CDR3 DNA sequence: TGTGCCAGCAGCAATGGAGGCCTAGGCTATGGCTACACCTTC.

The V and J genes are TRBV5-1 and TRBJ2-3; D uncertain. Per the germline V gene, CDR1 is SGHRS and CDR2 is YFSETQ. V was trimmed by 4 bases and J by 2 bases, leaving 11 bases between them. CDR3 length: 14 residues. CDR3: CASSQDGNTDTQYF. CDR3 nucleotide sequence: TGCGCCAGCAGCCAGGACGGCAACACAGATACGCAGTATTTT.